The rows below give T cell receptor beta chains drawn from one sample of a study of somatic mutations in cytotoxic T cells in rheumatoid arthritis. Method: immunoSEQ multiplex PCR; TCRdb's copy keeps in-frame clones and lacks some. The sample shows some 21,000 clones, 70% to 90% of them seen only once. Sequencing was carried out using CD8+ T cells sorted from blood. These receptors came from an adult with rheumatoid arthritis. The CDR3 runs from the conserved cysteine through the conserved F or W. Fields, in order: V gene, D gene, clone size, J gene, CDR3 DNA, CDR3 protein. A D gene is named only where the DNA matches it firmly. Clone size appears in some rows only: once, few, many, or a class for an expanded clone.

V: TRBV7-9
D: TRBD2
size: .
J: TRBJ2-7
DNA: TGTGCCAGCAGCTTAGCGGAGGGACTAGCTATCTACGAGCAGTACTTC
CDR3: CASSLAEGLAIYEQYF

V: TRBV5-6
D: TRBD2
size: .
J: TRBJ2-1
DNA: TGTGCCAGCAGCTCAAACAAGGGACTAGCGGGGGGAACCTACAATGAGCAGTTCTTC
CDR3: CASSSNKGLAGGTYNEQFF

V: TRBV6-5
D: .
size: .
J: TRBJ2-3
DNA: TGTGCCAGCAGTTACTCAGGCGGGGTGAGCACAGATACGCAGTATTTT
CDR3: CASSYSGGVSTDTQYF

V: TRBV7-9
D: .
size: .
J: TRBJ2-7
DNA: TGTGCCAGCAGCCCCCGAACAGGAGGATCCTACGAGCAGTACTTC
CDR3: CASSPRTGGSYEQYF

V: TRBV5-4
D: .
size: .
J: TRBJ2-2
DNA: TGTGCCAGCAGCCCAATTTGGGGGGCCGGGGAGCTGTTTTTT
CDR3: CASSPIWGAGELFF

V: TRBV27
D: TRBD1
size: .
J: TRBJ1-6
DNA: TGTGCCAGCAGTCGCACCGGGACAGGGGCCTCTAATTCACCCCTCCACTTT
CDR3: CASSRTGTGASNSPLHF

V: TRBV20-1
D: .
size: .
J: TRBJ2-7
DNA: TGCAGTGCTAGGGACTTCTACGAGCAGTACTTC
CDR3: CSARDFYEQYF

V: TRBV7-2
D: TRBD1
size: .
J: TRBJ1-2
DNA: TGTGCCAGCAGCTTCGGGACAGGGGTTCTCTATGGCTACACCTTC
CDR3: CASSFGTGVLYGYTF

V: TRBV9
D: .
size: .
J: TRBJ1-2
DNA: TGTGCCAGCAGCTCCAGACTCTCTAACTATGGCTACACCTTC
CDR3: CASSSRLSNYGYTF

V: TRBV5-6
D: .
size: .
J: TRBJ1-5
DNA: TGTGCCAGCAGCTTCCGGGAGGATTATAGCAATCAGCCCCAGCATTTT
CDR3: CASSFREDYSNQPQHF

V: TRBV7-8
D: TRBD1
size: .
J: TRBJ1-2
DNA: TGTGCCAGCAGCTTAGCGGGGGACAGGGGAAACTATGGCTACACCTTC
CDR3: CASSLAGDRGNYGYTF

V: TRBV6-1
D: .
size: once
J: TRBJ1-2
DNA: TGTGCCAGCAGTGAAGGGGGTAACTATGGCTACACCTTC
CDR3: CASSEGGNYGYTF

V: TRBV6-1
D: TRBD1
size: .
J: TRBJ1-5
DNA: TGTGCCAGCAGTGCACAGGGGAACGGTCAGCCCCAGCATTTT
CDR3: CASSAQGNGQPQHF

V: TRBV19
D: TRBD1
size: few
J: TRBJ1-2
DNA: TGTGCCAGTAGTATAGATCTTACAGGGGCCAGCTATGGCTACACCTTC
CDR3: CASSIDLTGASYGYTF

V: TRBV4-3
D: .
size: once
J: TRBJ1-5
DNA: TGCGCCAGCAGCCACACATCCGGGGAGCCCCAGCATTTT
CDR3: CASSHTSGEPQHF

V: TRBV9
D: .
size: .
J: TRBJ2-7
DNA: TGTGCCAGCAGCGTAGGGGCCTTCGGGTCCTACGAGCAGTACTTC
CDR3: CASSVGAFGSYEQYF

V: TRBV7-8
D: .
size: few
J: TRBJ1-6
DNA: TGTGCCAGCAGCCCGTCCCGGGGGCAGAAAGATTCACCCCTCCACTTT
CDR3: CASSPSRGQKDSPLHF

V: TRBV9
D: .
size: .
J: TRBJ2-1
DNA: TGTGCCAGCAGCGTACTCGACTCCGGGGTCTACAATGAGCAGTTCTTC
CDR3: CASSVLDSGVYNEQFF

V: TRBV12-5
D: TRBD2
size: .
J: TRBJ2-7
DNA: TGTGCTAGTGGTTTGGAACGGGGCGTTCTAGCGGGGGGCCTCCAATCCCCTTCCTACGAGCAGTACTTC
CDR3: CASGLERGVLAGGLQSPSYEQYF

V: TRBV5-1
D: .
size: .
J: TRBJ1-2
DNA: TGCGCCAGCAGCTGGGATGGGGGCCTAACTAATGGCTACACCTTC
CDR3: CASSWDGGLTNGYTF

V: TRBV25-1
D: TRBD1
size: .
J: TRBJ2-2
DNA: TGTGCCAGCAGGAACAGGGGGCACACCGGGGAGCTGTTTTTT
CDR3: CASRNRGHTGELFF

V: TRBV28
D: TRBD1
size: medium-sized
J: TRBJ1-2
DNA: TGTGCCAGCAGCCTCCCTAGGGGGCATGATGGCTACACCTTC
CDR3: CASSLPRGHDGYTF

V: TRBV4-1
D: .
size: .
J: TRBJ2-7
DNA: TGCGCCAGCAGCCACCCGTCGGACAGCTACGAGCAGTACTTC
CDR3: CASSHPSDSYEQYF

V: TRBV9
D: .
size: .
J: TRBJ1-6
DNA: TGTGCCAGCAGCGTAGATGGGGATTCACCCCTCCACTTT
CDR3: CASSVDGDSPLHF

V: TRBV27
D: .
size: .
J: TRBJ1-5
DNA: TGTGCCAGCAGTTTGGCCTACAATCAGCCCCAGCATTTT
CDR3: CASSLAYNQPQHF

V: TRBV4-1
D: .
size: .
J: TRBJ2-5
DNA: TGCGCCAGCAGCCAAGACACAGGAGTGGAGACCCAGTACTTC
CDR3: CASSQDTGVETQYF

V: TRBV2
D: TRBD1
size: .
J: TRBJ2-3
DNA: TGTGCCAGCAGTGATTTGAGACAGGGAATAGATACGCAGTATTTT
CDR3: CASSDLRQGIDTQYF

V: TRBV9
D: .
size: .
J: TRBJ2-1
DNA: TGTGCCAGCAGCGTAGTGTTGGGGGTGAATGAGCAGTTCTTC
CDR3: CASSVVLGVNEQFF

V: TRBV15
D: TRBD1
size: .
J: TRBJ1-4
DNA: TGTGCCACCAGCGCTCGGACAGGAGAAAAACTGTTTTTT
CDR3: CATSARTGEKLFF

V: TRBV27
D: .
size: .
J: TRBJ1-4
DNA: TGTGCCAGCAGTTTATGGCCCAAAAATGAAAAACTGTTTTTT
CDR3: CASSLWPKNEKLFF

V: TRBV4-1
D: .
size: .
J: TRBJ2-7
DNA: TGCGCCAGCAGCCAAGAGCCAGTACCCTCCTACGAGCAGTACTTC
CDR3: CASSQEPVPSYEQYF

V: TRBV4-3
D: .
size: once
J: TRBJ2-7
DNA: TGCGCCAGCAGCCAAGATAGTGGAACGGGATTATATCGGGAGCAGTACTTC
CDR3: CASSQDSGTGLYREQYF

V: TRBV19
D: TRBD2
size: .
J: TRBJ2-1
DNA: TGTGCCAGTAGTCCCAGCGGGGGACCCTACAATGAGCAGTTCTTC
CDR3: CASSPSGGPYNEQFF

V: TRBV5-1
D: .
size: .
J: TRBJ2-5
DNA: TGCGCCAGCAGCTTGGGACACACACTTCGCCAAGAGACCCAGTACTTC
CDR3: CASSLGHTLRQETQYF

V: TRBV10-3
D: .
size: .
J: TRBJ1-2
DNA: TGTGCCATCAGTGGAGATACAGGGATTAACTATGGCTACACCTTC
CDR3: CAISGDTGINYGYTF

V: TRBV4-1
D: .
size: .
J: TRBJ1-1
DNA: TGCGCCAGCAGCCCGAGGGGGAGGAACCCAGACTACACTGAAGCTTTCTTT
CDR3: CASSPRGRNPDYTEAFF

V: TRBV2
D: .
size: .
J: TRBJ1-1
DNA: TGTGCCAGCACTGTTATGACCCCTGAAGCTTTCTTT
CDR3: CASTVMTPEAFF

V: TRBV5-1
D: TRBD2
size: .
J: TRBJ2-2
DNA: TGCGCCAGCAGCTTGGGGACTAGCTCCGGGGACACCGGGGAGCTGTTTTTT
CDR3: CASSLGTSSGDTGELFF

V: TRBV19
D: .
size: .
J: TRBJ2-7
DNA: TGTGCCAGTAGTATCACAGCACTCTACGAGCAGTACTTC
CDR3: CASSITALYEQYF

V: TRBV7-8
D: .
size: .
J: TRBJ2-7
DNA: TGTGCCAGCAGCTTAGCCAACTCCGACCCCTCCTACGAGCAGTACTTC
CDR3: CASSLANSDPSYEQYF

V: TRBV27
D: TRBD1
size: .
J: TRBJ1-6
DNA: TGTGCCAGCAGTTCCTCCCGGACAGGGGGTGTCTCGGATTCACCCCTCCACTTT
CDR3: CASSSSRTGGVSDSPLHF

V: TRBV7-9
D: .
size: .
J: TRBJ2-3
DNA: TGTGCCAGCAGCTTAGCCCTGTTAGCCGGCACAGATACGCAGTATTTT
CDR3: CASSLALLAGTDTQYF

V: TRBV7-6
D: .
size: .
J: TRBJ1-1
DNA: TGTGCCAGCAGCTTCGGGGGGAGCACTGAAGCTTTCTTT
CDR3: CASSFGGSTEAFF

V: TRBV7-2
D: .
size: .
J: TRBJ1-2
DNA: TGTGCCAGCAGCTTAGTTGGGGAGGGGGGCTACACCTTC
CDR3: CASSLVGEGGYTF

V: TRBV18
D: TRBD2
size: .
J: TRBJ2-1
DNA: TGTGCCAGCTCACCACTCGGACTAGCGGGGGTTGAGCAGTTCTTC
CDR3: CASSPLGLAGVEQFF

V: TRBV19
D: TRBD1
size: .
J: TRBJ2-7
DNA: TGTGCCAGTAGTGGACAGGGGTACTACGAGCAGTACTTC
CDR3: CASSGQGYYEQYF

V: TRBV21-1
D: .
size: .
J: TRBJ1-2
DNA: TGTGCCAGCACTCCGACAGGGGGCTTTGGCTACACCTTC
CDR3: CASTPTGGFGYTF

V: TRBV12-5
D: TRBD1
size: .
J: TRBJ2-4
DNA: TGTGCTAGTGGTTTGATACAGGGGGGGACAGGGGGCTACGAAAACATTCAGTACTTC
CDR3: CASGLIQGGTGGYENIQYF